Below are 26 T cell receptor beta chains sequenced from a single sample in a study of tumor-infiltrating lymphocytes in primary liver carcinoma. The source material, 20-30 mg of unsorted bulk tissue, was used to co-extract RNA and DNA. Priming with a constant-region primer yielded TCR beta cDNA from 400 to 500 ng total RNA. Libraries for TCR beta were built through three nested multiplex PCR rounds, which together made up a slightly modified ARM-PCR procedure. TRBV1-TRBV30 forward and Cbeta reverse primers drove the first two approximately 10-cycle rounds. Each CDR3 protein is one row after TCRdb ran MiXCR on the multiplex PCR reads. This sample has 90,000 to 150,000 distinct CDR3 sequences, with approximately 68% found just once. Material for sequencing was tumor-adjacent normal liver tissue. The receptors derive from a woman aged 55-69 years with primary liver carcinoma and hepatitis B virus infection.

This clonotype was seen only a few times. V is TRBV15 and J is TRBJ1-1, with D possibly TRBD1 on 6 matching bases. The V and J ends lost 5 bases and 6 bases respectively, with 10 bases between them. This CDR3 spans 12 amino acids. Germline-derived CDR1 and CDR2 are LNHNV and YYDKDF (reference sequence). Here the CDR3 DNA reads TGTGCCACCAGCCCCGGGGGGCCTGAAGCTTTCTTT. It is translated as CATSPGGPEAFF.

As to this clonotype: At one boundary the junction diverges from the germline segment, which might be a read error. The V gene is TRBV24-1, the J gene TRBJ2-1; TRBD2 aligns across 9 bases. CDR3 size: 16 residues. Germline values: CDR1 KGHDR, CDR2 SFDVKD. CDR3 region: CTTSAVLGGRGNEQFF. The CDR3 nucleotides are TGTACCACCAGTGCCGTACTAGGCGGGAGGGGAAATGAGCAGTTCTTC.

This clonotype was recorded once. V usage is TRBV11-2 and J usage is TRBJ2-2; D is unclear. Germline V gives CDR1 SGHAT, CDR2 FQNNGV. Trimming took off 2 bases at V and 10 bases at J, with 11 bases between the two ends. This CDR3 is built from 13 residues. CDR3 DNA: TGTGCCAGCAGCTTAAGCACCATCGTGGAGCTGTTTTTT. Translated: CASSLSTIVELFF.

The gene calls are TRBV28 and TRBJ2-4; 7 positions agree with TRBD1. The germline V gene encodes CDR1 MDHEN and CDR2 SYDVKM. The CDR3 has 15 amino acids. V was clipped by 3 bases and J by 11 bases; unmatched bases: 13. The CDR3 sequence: CASSFSGTRGGVQYF. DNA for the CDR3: TGTGCCAGCAGTTTCTCCGGGACCAGAGGGGGCGTTCAGTACTTC.

The CDR3 loop reads CASGGRRQETQYF. The CDR3 DNA reads TGTGCCAGCGGCGGACGACGACAAGAGACCCAGTACTTC. The V and J genes are TRBV11-2 and TRBJ2-5; D gene unclear. Germline assignment: CDR1 SGHAT and CDR2 FQNNGV. The CDR3 is 13 amino acids. V was trimmed by 8 bases and J by 2 bases, leaving 12 bases between them.

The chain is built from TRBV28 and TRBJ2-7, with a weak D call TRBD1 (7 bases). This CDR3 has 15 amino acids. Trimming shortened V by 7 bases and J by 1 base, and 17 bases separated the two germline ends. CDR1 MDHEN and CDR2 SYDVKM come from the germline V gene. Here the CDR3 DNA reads TGTGCCAGCATCCGCCCGCGGGACAGATCCTACGAGCAGTACTTC. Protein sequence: CASIRPRDRSYEQYF.

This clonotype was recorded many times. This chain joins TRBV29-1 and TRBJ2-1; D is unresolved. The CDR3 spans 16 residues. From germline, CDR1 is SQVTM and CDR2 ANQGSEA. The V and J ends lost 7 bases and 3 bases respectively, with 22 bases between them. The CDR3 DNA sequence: TGCAGCGCCTTTTTGAAAGGGCCCCTCGGCTACAATGAGCAGTTCTTC. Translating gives CSAFLKGPLGYNEQFF.

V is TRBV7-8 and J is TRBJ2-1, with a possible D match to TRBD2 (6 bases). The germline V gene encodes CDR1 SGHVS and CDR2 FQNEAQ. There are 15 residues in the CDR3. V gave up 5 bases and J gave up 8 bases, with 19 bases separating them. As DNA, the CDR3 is TGTGCCAGCAGCCTCCCCCGGGAGAGGTACTATGAGCAGTTCTTC. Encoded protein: CASSLPRERYYEQFF.

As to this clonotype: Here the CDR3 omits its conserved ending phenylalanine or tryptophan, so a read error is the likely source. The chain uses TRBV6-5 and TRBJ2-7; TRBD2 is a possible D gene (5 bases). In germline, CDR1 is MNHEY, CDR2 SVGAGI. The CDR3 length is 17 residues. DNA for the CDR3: TGTGCCAGCAATTACGAACGACCCCACGAGGGAGTCTACGAGCAGTACTTA. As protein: CASNYERPHEGVYEQYL.

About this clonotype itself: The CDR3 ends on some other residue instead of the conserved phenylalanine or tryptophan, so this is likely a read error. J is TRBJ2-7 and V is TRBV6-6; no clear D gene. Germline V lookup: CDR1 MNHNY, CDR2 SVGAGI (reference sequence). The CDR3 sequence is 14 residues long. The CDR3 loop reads CVSNSDGVSYEQYL. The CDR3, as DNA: TGTGTCAGCAATTCAGACGGAGTCTCCTACGAGCAGTACCTC.

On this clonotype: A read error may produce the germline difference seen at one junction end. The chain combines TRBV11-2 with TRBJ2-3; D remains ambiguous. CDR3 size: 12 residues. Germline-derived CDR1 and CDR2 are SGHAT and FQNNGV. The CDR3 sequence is CASSLVRETQYF. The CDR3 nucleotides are TGTGCCAGCAGTTTAGTTAGGGAAACGCAGTATTTT.

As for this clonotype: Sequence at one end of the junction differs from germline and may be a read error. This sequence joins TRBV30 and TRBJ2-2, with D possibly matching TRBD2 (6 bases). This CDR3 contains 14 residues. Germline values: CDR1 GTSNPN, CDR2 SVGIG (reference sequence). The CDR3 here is CAWSSGQAAGGLFF. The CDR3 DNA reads TGTGCCTGGAGTTCAGGGCAAGCGGCCGGGGGGCTGTTTTTT.

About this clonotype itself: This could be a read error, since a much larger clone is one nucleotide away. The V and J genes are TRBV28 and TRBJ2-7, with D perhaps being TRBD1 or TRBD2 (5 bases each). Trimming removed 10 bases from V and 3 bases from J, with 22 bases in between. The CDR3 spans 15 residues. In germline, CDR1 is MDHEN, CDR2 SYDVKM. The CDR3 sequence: CATRGNRVRVYEQYF. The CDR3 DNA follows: TGTGCCACCAGAGGGAACCGGGTCAGGGTCTACGAGCAGTACTTC.

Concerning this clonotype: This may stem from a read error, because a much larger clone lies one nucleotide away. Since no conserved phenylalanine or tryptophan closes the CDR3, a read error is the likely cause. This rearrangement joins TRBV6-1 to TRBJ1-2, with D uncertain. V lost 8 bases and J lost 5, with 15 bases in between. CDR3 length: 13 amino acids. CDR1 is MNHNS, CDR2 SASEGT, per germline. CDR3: CASGVTEEYGYTY. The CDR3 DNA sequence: TGTGCCAGCGGTGTAACAGAGGAATATGGCTACACCTAC.

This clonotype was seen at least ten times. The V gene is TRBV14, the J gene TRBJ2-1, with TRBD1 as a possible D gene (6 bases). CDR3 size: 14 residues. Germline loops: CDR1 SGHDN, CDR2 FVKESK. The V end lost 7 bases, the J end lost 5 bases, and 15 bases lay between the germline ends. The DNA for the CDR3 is TGTGCCAGCAAGGGCCGGACAGTGAACAATGAGCAGTTCTTC. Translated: CASKGRTVNNEQFF.

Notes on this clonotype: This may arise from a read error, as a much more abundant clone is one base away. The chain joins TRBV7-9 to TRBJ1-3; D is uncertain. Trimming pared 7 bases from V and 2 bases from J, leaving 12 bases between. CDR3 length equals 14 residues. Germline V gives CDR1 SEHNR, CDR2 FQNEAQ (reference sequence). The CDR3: CASNRSATGNTIYF. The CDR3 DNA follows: TGTGCCAGCAACCGCTCGGCAACTGGAAACACCATATATTTT.

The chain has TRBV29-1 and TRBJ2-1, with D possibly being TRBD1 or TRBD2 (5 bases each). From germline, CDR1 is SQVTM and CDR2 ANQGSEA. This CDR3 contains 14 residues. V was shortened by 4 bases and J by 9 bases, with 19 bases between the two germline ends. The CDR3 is CSVGGIGTTSEQFF. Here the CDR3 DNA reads TGCAGCGTTGGAGGAATTGGGACGACATCTGAGCAGTTCTTC.

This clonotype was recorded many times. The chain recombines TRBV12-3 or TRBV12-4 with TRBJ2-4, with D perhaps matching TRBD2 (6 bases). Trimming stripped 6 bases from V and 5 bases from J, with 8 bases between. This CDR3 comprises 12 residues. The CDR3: CASSAGQNIQYF. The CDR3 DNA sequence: TGTGCCAGCAGCGCGGGACAAAACATTCAGTACTTC.

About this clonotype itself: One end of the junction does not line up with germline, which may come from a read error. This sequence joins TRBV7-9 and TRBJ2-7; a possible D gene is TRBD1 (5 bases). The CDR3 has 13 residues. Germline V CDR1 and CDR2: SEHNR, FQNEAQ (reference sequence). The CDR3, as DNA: TGTGCCAGCGGCTTAGTTGACAGCTACGAGCAGTACTTC. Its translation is CASGLVDSYEQYF.

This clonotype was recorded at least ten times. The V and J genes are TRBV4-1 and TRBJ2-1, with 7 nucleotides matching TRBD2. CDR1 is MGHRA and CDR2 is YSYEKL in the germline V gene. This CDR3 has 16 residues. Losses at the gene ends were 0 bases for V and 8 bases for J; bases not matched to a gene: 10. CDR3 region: CASSQEVGGGSDEQFF. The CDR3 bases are TGCGCCAGCAGCCAAGAGGTCGGGGGAGGGTCGGATGAGCAGTTCTTC.

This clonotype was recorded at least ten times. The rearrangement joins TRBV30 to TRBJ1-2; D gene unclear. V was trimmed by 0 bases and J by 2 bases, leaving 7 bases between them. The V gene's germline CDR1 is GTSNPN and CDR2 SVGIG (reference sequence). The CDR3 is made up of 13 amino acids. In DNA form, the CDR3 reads TGTGCCTGGAGTGTGCCGGAAAACTATGGCTACACCTTC. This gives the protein CAWSVPENYGYTF.

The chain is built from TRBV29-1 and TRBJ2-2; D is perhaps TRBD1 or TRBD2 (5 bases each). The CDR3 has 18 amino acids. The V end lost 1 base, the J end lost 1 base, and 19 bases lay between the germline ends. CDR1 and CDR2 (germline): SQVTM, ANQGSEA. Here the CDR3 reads CSVEALSRDLLNTGELFF. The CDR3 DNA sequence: TGCAGCGTTGAAGCTTTGTCGAGGGACCTGCTGAACACCGGGGAGCTGTTTTTT.

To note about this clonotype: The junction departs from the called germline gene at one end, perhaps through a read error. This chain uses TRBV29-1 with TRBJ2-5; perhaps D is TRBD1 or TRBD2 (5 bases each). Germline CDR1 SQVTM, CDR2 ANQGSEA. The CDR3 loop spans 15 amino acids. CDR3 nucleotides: TGCAGCGTTGAAGGGGGGATAAGGGAACAAGAGACACAGTACTTC. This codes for CSVEGGIREQETQYF.

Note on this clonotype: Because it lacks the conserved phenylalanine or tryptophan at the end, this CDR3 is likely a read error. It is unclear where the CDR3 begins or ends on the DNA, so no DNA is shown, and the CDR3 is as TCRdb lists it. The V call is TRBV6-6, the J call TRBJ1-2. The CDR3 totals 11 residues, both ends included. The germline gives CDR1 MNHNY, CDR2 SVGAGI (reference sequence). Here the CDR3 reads CASSYSDAPTL.

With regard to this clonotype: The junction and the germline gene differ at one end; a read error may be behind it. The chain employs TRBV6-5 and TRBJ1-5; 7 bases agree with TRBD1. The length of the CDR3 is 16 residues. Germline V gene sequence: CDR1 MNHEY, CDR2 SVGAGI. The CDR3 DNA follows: TGTGCCGGCAGCCTCCGGGGACCCAGGGGGTTTCAGCCCCAGCACTTT. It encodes CAGSLRGPRGFQPQHF.

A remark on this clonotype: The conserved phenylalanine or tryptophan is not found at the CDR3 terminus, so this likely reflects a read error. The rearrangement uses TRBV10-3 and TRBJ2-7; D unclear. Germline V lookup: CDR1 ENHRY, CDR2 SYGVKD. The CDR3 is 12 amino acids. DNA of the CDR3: TGTGCCGTTGCGTCCTTTACCTACGAACAGTACCTC. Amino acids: CAVASFTYEQYL.